This T cell receptor (beta chain) was documented in a study of CD8 T cells in ankylosing spondylitis. TCRdb re-derived calls from the 5' RACE reads in MiXCR, one entry per CDR3 protein. Counted here are 250,000 or so distinct CDR3 sequences, 18% occurring once; the ten biggest clones make up around 30%. This CDR3 spans 17 amino acids. CDR1 is SGHVS, CDR2 FNYEAQ, per germline. J gave up 5 bases and V 1 base, and 7 bases lay outside the gene matches. This clonotype was seen only a few times. No antigen is known for it. Findings of the study overall: Before this, some motif variants had been reported in reactive arthritis synovial fluid and blood. In ankylosing spondylitis patients, matched synovial fluid reportedly showed significant enrichment of disease-linked clones.

This TCR was recovered from a male donor with ankylosing spondylitis or in good health (not recorded which). This chain connects TRBV7-6 to TRBJ2-3; 12 positions agree with TRBD2. Sample: blood, either unsorted or a sorted T cell fraction (not recorded which). CDR3 residues: CASSLGGPGLAGDTQYF. CDR3 in DNA: TGTGCCAGCAGCTTAGGAGGACCGGGACTAGCGGGAGATACGCAGTATTTT.